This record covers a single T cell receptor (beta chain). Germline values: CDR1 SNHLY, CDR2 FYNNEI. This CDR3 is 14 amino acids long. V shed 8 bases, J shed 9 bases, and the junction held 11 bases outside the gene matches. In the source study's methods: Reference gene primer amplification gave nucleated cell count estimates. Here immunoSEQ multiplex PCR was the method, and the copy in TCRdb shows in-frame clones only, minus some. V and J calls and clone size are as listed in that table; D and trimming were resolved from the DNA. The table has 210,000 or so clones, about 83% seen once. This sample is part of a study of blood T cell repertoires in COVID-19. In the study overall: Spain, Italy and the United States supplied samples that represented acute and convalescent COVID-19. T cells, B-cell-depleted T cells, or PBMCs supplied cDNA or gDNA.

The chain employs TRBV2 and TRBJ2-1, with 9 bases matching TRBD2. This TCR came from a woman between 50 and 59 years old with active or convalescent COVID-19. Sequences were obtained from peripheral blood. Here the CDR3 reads CASASGRGGGEQFF. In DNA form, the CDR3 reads TGTGCCAGCGCCTCCGGGCGGGGGGGCGGTGAGCAGTTCTTC.